Sequencing of this T cell receptor beta chain was carried out in a study of T-cell reconstitution after alpha-beta-depleted transplantation in children. Losses at the gene ends were 3 bases for V and 7 bases for J; bases not matched to a gene: 13. Germline assignment: CDR1 SGHTA and CDR2 FQGNSA. This CDR3 region has 17 residues. TCRbeta library preparation incorporated unique molecular identifiers. MiXCR, applied by TCRdb to the PCR reads, yields one record per CDR3 protein. The table lists around 490,000 distinct CDR3 sequences, roughly 11% of them singletons, with 14% in the top ten. General study results and limits: High day-60 TCRbeta diversity in some patients came from surviving recipient T cells and thymic progenitors.

This clonotype was recorded only once. Its antigen remains unidentified. Specimen: PBMCs, mostly from graft donor cells, collected 180 days after TCRalphabeta/CD19-depleted stem cell transplant. The TCR originated in a female patient between 2 and 15 years old who had a stem cell transplant for aplastic anemia, so the T cells may come from the graft donor. The gene calls are TRBV7-2 and TRBJ2-5, with 11 bases that match TRBD2. The CDR3 sequence: CASSFPASGGIRGTQYF. CDR3 nucleotide sequence: TGTGCCAGCAGCTTTCCGGCTAGCGGGGGGATAAGAGGGACCCAGTACTTC.